This entry lists 25 T cell receptor beta chains sequenced from one sample in a study of T cell responses to AZD1222 COVID-19 vaccine. Sequencing used immunoSEQ multiplex PCR; TCRdb keeps in-frame clones, though not all of them. Of roughly 150,000 clones in the sample, roughly nine tenths were seen once. This specimen consisted of peripheral blood, obtained on day 0 of AZD1222 vaccination. The receptors originated from an adult in good health.

The rearrangement uses TRBV19 and TRBJ2-7; either TRBD1 or TRBD2 may fit D (6 bases each). Trimming pared 7 bases from V and 3 bases from J, leaving 13 bases between. Per germline, CDR1 LNHDA and CDR2 SQIVND (reference sequence). The CDR3 runs 13 residues. CDR3 DNA: TGTGCCAGTACACAGGGAGGAAACTACGAGCAGTACTTC. Its translation is CASTQGGNYEQYF.

This sequence joins TRBV7-9 and TRBJ2-7; TRBD1 matches at 9 bases. V dropped 4 bases and J dropped 4; count of bases not matched to a gene: 5. CDR3 length: 14 residues. Per germline, CDR1 SEHNR and CDR2 FQNEAQ (reference sequence). Here the CDR3 DNA reads TGTGCCAGCAGCTCGGACAGGGGATATTACGAGCAGTACTTC. Its protein is CASSSDRGYYEQYF. Supplemented by reference TRBV7-9 and TRBJ2-7, the full variable domain reads DTGVSQNPRHKITKRGQNVTFRCDPISEHNRLYWYRQTLGQGPEFLTYFQNEAQLEKSRLLSDRFSAERPKGSFSTLEIQRTEQGDSAMYLCASSSDRGYYEQYFGPGTRLTVT.

The V gene is TRBV2, the J gene TRBJ1-4; TRBD1 matches 7 bases. The CDR3 is 15 amino acids. Germline CDR1 and CDR2: SNHLY and FYNNEI. V lost 8 bases, J lost 0 bases, and 6 bases stayed unmatched. The CDR3, as DNA: TGTGCCAGCCGACAGGGCTTTGCAACTAATGAAAAACTGTTTTTT. This sequence encodes CASRQGFATNEKLFF.

The gene calls are TRBV29-1 and TRBJ2-6, with a possible D match to TRBD2 (5 bases). The CDR3 contains 20 residues. Per the germline V gene, CDR1 is SQVTM and CDR2 is ANQGSEA. Deletions cut 0 bases from V and 1 base from J, with 22 bases between. CDR3 sequence reads: CSVEDWSRAGLYSGANVLTF. DNA of the CDR3: TGCAGCGTTGAAGATTGGTCTCGGGCAGGACTCTATTCTGGGGCCAACGTCCTGACTTTC.

The V gene is TRBV6-5, the J gene TRBJ2-3; the D is unclear. This CDR3 has 14 residues. V was pared by 3 bases and J by 2 bases, with 9 bases between. The germline V gene encodes CDR1 MNHEY and CDR2 SVGAGI. The DNA of the CDR3 is TGTGCCAGCAGTTATATGACTCACACAGATACGCAGTATTTT. Its protein product is CASSYMTHTDTQYF.

This clone appeared once. The V and J genes are TRBV7-2 and TRBJ2-2, with 13 bases matching TRBD2. Germline V CDR1 and CDR2: SGHTA, FQGNSA. Unmatched junction bases numbered 3, after V lost 6 bases and J lost 5 bases. The CDR3 is 15 residues long. DNA for the CDR3: TGTGCCAGCAGAGGGACTAGCGGGGTTACCGGGGAGCTGTTTTTT. It is translated as CASRGTSGVTGELFF.

The rearrangement joins TRBV27 to TRBJ1-1; D unclear. CDR1 is MNHEY, CDR2 SMNVEV, per germline (reference sequence). The CDR3 length is 13 residues. Trimming stripped 2 bases from V and 1 base from J, with 5 bases between. The CDR3 protein is CASSLQKNTEAFF. DNA for the CDR3: TGTGCCAGCAGTTTACAGAAGAACACTGAAGCTTTCTTT.

This clone came up once. The V and J genes are TRBV19 and TRBJ1-3; D possibly corresponds to TRBD1 (6 bases). The CDR3 contains 15 residues. Trimming took 5 bases from V and 0 from J, leaving 11 bases between them. The germline V gene encodes CDR1 LNHDA and CDR2 SQIVND (reference sequence). CDR3 sequence: CASSEDSRSGNTIYF. CDR3 sequence (DNA): TGTGCCAGTAGTGAGGACAGCCGCTCTGGAAACACCATATATTTT.

This clone was counted a single time. The V and J genes are TRBV29-1 and TRBJ1-1; D is undetermined. Germline CDR1 is SQVTM and CDR2 is ANQGSEA. With 7 bases removed from V and 0 bases from J, the gap between germline ends came to 12 bases. The CDR3 spans 13 residues. This CDR3 is CSASPAVNTEAFF. The CDR3 bases are TGCAGCGCCTCGCCGGCGGTGAACACTGAAGCTTTCTTT.

The chain is built from TRBV7-9 and TRBJ1-1; D is perhaps TRBD1 (5 bases). The CDR3 is made up of 16 amino acids. Germline values: CDR1 SEHNR, CDR2 FQNEAQ (reference sequence). Trimming shortened V by 2 bases and J by 7 bases, and 20 bases separated the two germline ends. DNA for the CDR3: TGTGCCAGCAGCTTATGGGTGGGTTCAAAAGGGGTTGAAGCTTTCTTT. The encoded protein is CASSLWVGSKGVEAFF.

This chain connects TRBV6-5 to TRBJ1-4, with D tentatively TRBD1 (6 bases). Trimming stripped 8 bases from V and 6 bases from J, with 16 bases between. Germline CDR1 and CDR2: MNHEY and SVGAGI. The CDR3 runs to 14 residues. CDR3 residues: CASRPWPGDEKLFF. The CDR3 bases are TGTGCCAGCCGCCCTTGGCCAGGGGATGAAAAACTGTTTTTT.

J is TRBJ2-1 and V is TRBV12-3 or TRBV12-4; 9 bases match TRBD2. With V trimmed by 6 bases and J by 14 bases, 8 bases remained unmatched. This CDR3 comprises 12 residues. As DNA, the CDR3 is TGTGCCAGCAGACCTAGCGGGGCCTCGGAGTTCTTC. Translating it yields CASRPSGASEFF.

The chain employs TRBV13 and TRBJ1-2, with D maybe TRBD1 (6 bases). V lost 2 bases to trimming and J lost 2 bases, with 9 bases between them. CDR3 length: 14 amino acids. Germline CDR1 reads PRHDT; CDR2 reads FYEKMQ (reference sequence). The CDR3 reads CASSLRGINYGYTF. In nucleotides, the CDR3 is TGTGCCAGCAGCTTAAGGGGGATAAACTATGGCTACACCTTC.

V usage is TRBV30 and J usage is TRBJ2-7; 10 bases map to TRBD1. CDR1 is GTSNPN, CDR2 SVGIG, per germline (reference sequence). Trimming removed 4 bases from V and 0 bases from J; junction bases left unmatched: 3. This CDR3 is 14 amino acids long. Here the CDR3 DNA reads TGTGCCTGGACGGACAGGGGGTCCTCCTACGAGCAGTACTTC. It is translated as CAWTDRGSSYEQYF.

The chain uses TRBV30 and TRBJ2-2; D call uncertain. V gave up 0 bases and J gave up 8 bases, with 7 bases separating them. Germline V CDR1 and CDR2: GTSNPN, SVGIG (reference sequence). The CDR3 runs 12 residues. The CDR3 coding sequence is TGTGCCTGGAGTGTTGATGGGGGGGAGCTGTTTTTT. Protein product: CAWSVDGGELFF.

The DNA for the CDR3 is TGTGCCAGCAGCCGACAGTTAACTAATCAGCCCCAGCATTTT. This translates into CASSRQLTNQPQHF. This rearrangement joins TRBV6-5 to TRBJ1-5; a weak D match, TRBD1 (5 bases). CDR3 length: 14 amino acids. From germline, CDR1 is MNHEY and CDR2 SVGAGI. The V gene lost 6 bases and the J gene lost 4 bases, with 13 bases spanning the gap.

V usage is TRBV5-6 and J usage is TRBJ2-4; D gene ambiguous. The CDR3 totals 14 residues. Germline CDR1 is SGHDT and CDR2 is YYEEEE. Trimming removed 4 bases from V and 7 bases from J, with 15 bases in between. CDR3 protein: CASSAFGPSNIQYF. The CDR3 DNA sequence: TGTGCCAGCAGCGCCTTCGGACCCAGCAACATTCAGTACTTC.

This chain uses TRBV6-2 or TRBV6-3 with TRBJ2-1, with a possible D match to TRBD2 (7 bases). V was shortened by 6 bases and J by 3 bases, with 21 bases between the two germline ends. Germline CDR1 reads MNHEY; CDR2 reads SVGEGT. CDR3 length equals 17 residues. The CDR3 sequence: CASSLGKWGGYYNEQFF. The CDR3 DNA follows: TGTGCCAGCAGCCTCGGCAAGTGGGGGGGCTACTACAATGAGCAGTTCTTC.

This CDR3 is CASSQEWSGTEAFF. CDR3 nucleotide sequence: TGTGCCAGCAGCCAAGAATGGTCGGGCACTGAAGCTTTCTTT. The chain combines TRBV14 with TRBJ1-1; D gene uncertain. V was trimmed by 0 bases and J by 4 bases, leaving 9 bases between them. Germline V CDR1 and CDR2: SGHDN, FVKESK. There are 14 residues in the CDR3.

This rearrangement joins TRBV6-1 to TRBJ2-1, with D perhaps TRBD2 (5 bases). In germline, CDR1 is MNHNS, CDR2 SASEGT. CDR3 size: 12 residues. The ends were cut back, 2 bases at V and 9 bases at J, with 8 bases in the middle. CDR3 amino acids: CASSEHEGEQFF. Written as DNA, the CDR3 is TGTGCCAGCAGTGAACATGAGGGTGAGCAGTTCTTC.

The V gene is TRBV11-2, the J gene TRBJ2-1; 9 bases are shared with TRBD2. V gave up 2 bases and J gave up 4 bases; unmatched junction bases: 3. The CDR3 is 15 residues long. CDR1 is SGHAT and CDR2 is FQNNGV in the germline V gene. Here the CDR3 reads CASSLLAGGYNEQFF. CDR3 DNA: TGTGCCAGCAGCTTACTGGCGGGGGGGTACAATGAGCAGTTCTTC.

J is TRBJ1-2 and V is TRBV7-2; no definite D call. CDR3 length equals 13 residues. V was cut by 1 base and J by 7 bases, with 10 bases left in between. Per the germline V gene, CDR1 is SGHTA and CDR2 is FQGNSA. CDR3 loop: CASSLVFISGYTF. CDR3 nucleotides: TGTGCCAGCAGCTTAGTTTTCATCTCTGGCTACACCTTC. The variable domain in full, with the rest retrieved from reference TRBV7-2 and TRBJ1-2, is GAGVSQSPSNKVTEKGKDVELRCDPISGHTALYWYRQSLGQGLEFLIYFQGNSAPDKSGLPSDRFSAERTGGSVSTLTIQRTQQEDSAVYLCASSLVFISGYTFGSGTRLTVV.

The chain combines TRBV27 with TRBJ2-1; D remains ambiguous. The germline gives CDR1 MNHEY, CDR2 SMNVEV (reference sequence). CDR3 size: 14 residues. The V and J ends lost 3 bases and 5 bases respectively, with 11 bases between them. In DNA, the CDR3 is TGTGCCAGCAGTTTCGTGGGATGGGACAATGAGCAGTTCTTC. Translation: CASSFVGWDNEQFF.

The rearrangement joins TRBV7-6 to TRBJ1-4, with TRBD1 as a possible D gene (5 bases). This CDR3 comprises 15 residues. The V gene's germline CDR1 is SGHVS and CDR2 FNYEAQ. V was pared by 1 base and J by 8 bases, with 14 bases between. The CDR3 DNA sequence: TGTGCCAGCAGCTTAGAGGCAGGGTCTCTAGAAAAACTGTTTTTT. Translation: CASSLEAGSLEKLFF.

The sample holds one count of this clone. The V call is TRBV12-5, the J call TRBJ1-1; D is uncertain. CDR3 length: 13 amino acids. Germline V gene data show CDR1 as LGHNT and CDR2 as FRNRAP. Trimming shortened V by 10 bases and J by 5 bases, and 17 bases separated the two germline ends. The CDR3 sequence: CATRTEGWTEAFF. CDR3 sequence (DNA): TGTGCTACCCGGACCGAAGGGTGGACTGAAGCTTTCTTT.